This T cell receptor (beta chain) was recorded in a study of breast tumors, draining lymph nodes, adjacent tissues (dated by TCRdb to the mid-2010s). At the level of the whole study: Breast cancer patients provided tumor, adjacent nontumor tissue and axillary lymph nodes, and the study compared the TCR beta repertoires across these three sources. In human breast cancer, the study set out to assess how tumor, surrounding tissue and draining lymph node repertoires relate to one another and whether T cells might be exchanged between them.

Lymph node samples came from the axillary draining lymph nodes of breast cancer patients. Study-wide conclusions, independent of this receptor: The data were judged consistent with most tumor T cells deriving from the lymph node and then expanding within tumor tissue. Tumors showed preferential V and J gene usage, and their T-cell repertoire diversity fell below that of lymph nodes yet above that of nontumor tissue. The conclusion that tumor T cells originate in lymph nodes was presented as consistent with a hypothesis rather than as directly demonstrated. Tumor and nontumor tissue repertoires were significantly more similar in luminal-like than in basal-like breast cancer.

V is cut by 3 bases and J by 0 bases, and the space between the germline ends is 27 bases. The germline V gene provides CDR1 MDHEN and CDR2 SYDVKM. Inclusive of the bounding cysteine and phenylalanine, the CDR3 is 21 residues long. Here the CDR3 DNA is all that survives: 63 bases in frame from base 1. TCRdb lists the instrument as Illumina HiSeq 2000. Multiplex PCR amplification was used to build the TCR beta chain libraries. The amplified TCR beta chain products were analyzed by high-throughput sequencing. TCRdb redid the processing of the public reads, applying fastp at Q25 and MiXCR, and retained in-frame beta chains. Under each unique CDR3 protein, matching rows form one entry showing the most common genes and DNA. The sample contains some 170,000 distinct CDR3 sequences, about 33% of them found a single time. 3% to 4% of the sample lies in the top ten. Details on this clonotype: Which antigen it targets is not known. There are no base qualities to consult, and no much larger clone falls within one base.

Source material: axillary lymph node tissue. This clonotype was obtained from a female donor with breast cancer. Some clones in this sample may be carry-over from other donors' samples. This chain is built from TRBV28 and TRBJ2-1, with TRBD2 perhaps the D gene, on 6 matching bases. In nucleotides, the sequence is TGTGCCAGCAGTTTGGGGGGAGTCTTGACGATATCTAAAAGCTCCTACAATGAGCAGTTCTTC. This sequence encodes CASSLGGVLTISKSSYNEQFF.